This T cell receptor (beta chain) came from a study of blood T cell repertoires in COVID-19. Study overall: Acute and convalescent COVID-19 samples came from the United States, Italy and Spain. T cells, B-cell-depleted T cells, or PBMCs provided the cDNA or gDNA that served as material.

In Seattle, patients joined the study during active infection and were tracked longitudinally. This clone occurred once. Original methodology: It was from reference gene primer amplification that nucleated cell counts were estimated. Repertoires were generated with immunoSEQ multiplex PCR, while TCRdb's copy carries only in-frame clones and drops some. The V and J calls and clone size were taken over from that table, and D and trimming were inferred from the DNA. The table lists more than 250,000 clones, roughly 88% of them singletons, with about 1.5% in the top ten. V gave up 4 bases and J gave up 5 bases, with 29 bases separating them. The CDR3 has 19 amino acids.

The chain has TRBV23-1 and TRBJ2-5; the D gene is possibly TRBD1 (7 bases). TRBV23-1 is an open reading frame, and its role is uncertain. Sequencing was performed on peripheral blood. The sequence came from a woman aged 25 to 39 with COVID-19, enrolled during active disease. CDR3 sequence (DNA): TGCGCCAGCAGTCTAATCGGAGGTTTCCAGGGGGACTTGGTCGAGACCCAGTACTTC. Protein sequence: CASSLIGGFQGDLVETQYF.